These T cell receptor beta chains were read from a single sample in a study of a mutant IDH1 vaccine in newly diagnosed glioma. Profiling relied on immunoSEQ multiplex PCR, and the TCRdb table lists in-frame clones only, not all of them. Of 30,000 to 45,000 clones in the sample, 60% to 85% were seen once. These receptors lack a known antigen. The source material was PBMCs, sampled from a glioma patient whose treatment included an IDH1 peptide vaccine. The receptor source for this set is a man aged 35-49 years with glioma. Each CDR3 is given with its conserved first and last residue. Each record gives: J gene, clone size, V gene, D gene, CDR3 protein, CDR3 DNA. D genes are given only for firm matches. A clone size is listed for some rows: how often the clone was seen (once, few, many), or a class if it is expanded.

TRBJ1-1	.	TRBV7-2	.	CASSQEISTEAFF	TGTGCCAGCAGCCAAGAGATAAGCACTGAAGCTTTCTTT
TRBJ1-1	few	TRBV6-1	.	CASTSRGQNTEAFF	TGTGCCAGCACCTCACGGGGTCAGAACACTGAAGCTTTCTTT
TRBJ1-5	.	TRBV6-1	.	CASSEYWTVRHQPQHF	TGTGCCAGCAGTGAGTATTGGACAGTCAGGCATCAGCCCCAGCATTTT
TRBJ1-4	.	TRBV20-1	.	CSAADWEKLFF	TGCAGTGCTGCCGACTGGGAAAAACTGTTTTTT
TRBJ1-1	few	TRBV14	.	CASSQDRGNTEAFF	TGTGCCAGCAGCCAAGATCGGGGGAACACTGAAGCTTTCTTT
TRBJ2-7	.	TRBV19	TRBD1	CASTGGGTGASEQYF	TGTGCCAGTACGGGGGGAGGGACAGGGGCCTCTGAGCAGTACTTC
TRBJ2-5	.	TRBV5-1	TRBD1	CASSPPGQAQETQYF	TGCGCCAGCAGCCCGCCGGGACAGGCCCAAGAGACCCAGTACTTC
TRBJ1-4	.	TRBV6-1	.	CAGHSGTNEKLFF	TGTGCCGGCCACTCGGGGACTAATGAAAAACTGTTTTTT
TRBJ2-1	.	TRBV7-6	.	CASSAWTSGEQFF	TGTGCCAGCAGCGCCTGGACCTCGGGAGAGCAGTTCTTC
TRBJ2-2	.	TRBV7-8	.	CASSPQAASVPGELFF	TGTGCCAGCAGCCCGCAGGCGGCTAGCGTTCCCGGGGAGCTGTTTTTT
TRBJ2-1	.	TRBV14	TRBD2	CASSQESLTSGSSRYNEQFF	TGTGCCAGCAGCCAAGAGAGTTTAACTAGCGGGAGCTCAAGGTACAATGAGCAGTTCTTC
TRBJ2-5	.	TRBV6-5	.	CASSYSSGPVGTQYF	TGTGCCAGCAGTTACTCGTCAGGGCCGGTAGGCACCCAGTACTTC
TRBJ2-7	.	TRBV6-1	TRBD1	CASRETGNGPYEQYF	TGTGCCAGCAGGGAGACAGGGAACGGACCCTACGAGCAGTACTTC
TRBJ2-5	.	TRBV9	TRBD1	CASSVGQGVRQETQYF	TGTGCCAGCAGCGTAGGGCAGGGGGTTCGACAAGAGACCCAGTACTTC
TRBJ2-3	.	TRBV30	.	CAWTGQDTQYF	TGTGCCTGGACCGGCCAAGATACGCAGTATTTT
TRBJ2-1	few	TRBV7-9	TRBD2	CASSSKLAGLNNEQFF	TGTGCCAGCAGCTCCAAACTAGCGGGGTTAAACAATGAGCAGTTCTTC
TRBJ2-3	.	TRBV19	TRBD2	CASSTGTSGSGDTQYF	TGTGCCAGTAGTACCGGGACTAGCGGGAGTGGGGATACGCAGTATTTT
TRBJ1-1	.	TRBV29-1	TRBD1	CSVLRGDTEAFF	TGCAGCGTCCTCAGGGGGGACACTGAAGCTTTCTTT
TRBJ2-1	.	TRBV5-5	TRBD2	CASSPTSGSYNEQFF	TGTGCCAGCAGTCCGACTAGCGGCTCCTACAATGAGCAGTTCTTC
TRBJ1-1	.	TRBV7-9	.	CASISSGQQNTEAFF	TGTGCCAGCATTTCGTCGGGGCAGCAGAACACTGAAGCTTTCTTT
TRBJ1-5	.	TRBV6-5	TRBD1	CASSMDRAGNQPQHF	TGTGCCAGCAGTATGGACAGGGCAGGCAATCAGCCCCAGCATTTT
TRBJ2-5	.	TRBV9	TRBD1	CASSARQGAGLGETQYF	TGTGCCAGCAGCGCAAGACAGGGGGCCGGTTTAGGCGAGACCCAGTACTTC